One and the same sample provided the 18 T cell receptor beta chains below, sequenced in a study of cytomegalovirus exposure and HLA in healthy donors. Use of 60 Vbeta and 13 Jbeta primers characterized the PCR. Some clones are missing from TCRdb's copy, which holds only in-frame ones; the method was immunoSEQ multiplex PCR. The sample has more than 100,000 clones; 79% are singletons. Material: PBMCs. The receptors originated from a male donor in good health and CMV-seronegative.

The chain has TRBV15 and TRBJ1-2; D remains unclear. The CDR3 spans 14 residues. In germline, CDR1 is LNHNV, CDR2 YYDKDF (reference sequence). Trimming took 0 bases from V and 4 from J, leaving 9 bases between them. The CDR3 region is CATSREAQAYGYTF. CDR3 nucleotide sequence: TGTGCCACCAGCAGAGAAGCCCAGGCCTATGGCTACACCTTC.

This clone appeared once. V is TRBV19 and J is TRBJ2-5; TRBD2 matches 9 bases. Germline-derived CDR1 and CDR2 are LNHDA and SQIVND (reference sequence). The V gene end was trimmed by 3 bases and the J gene end by 4 bases; junction bases not matched to a gene: 6. The CDR3 is 15 amino acids. The CDR3 nucleotides read TGTGCCAGTAGTATGGGCGCGGGGGGGCCAGAGACCCAGTACTTC. Encoded protein: CASSMGAGGPETQYF.

This chain uses TRBV11-2 with TRBJ1-4; D is possibly TRBD1 (6 bases). The CDR3 runs to 14 residues. Between the trimmed V and J ends, which lost 3 bases and 7 bases, there was a span of 12 bases. Per the germline V gene, CDR1 is SGHAT and CDR2 is FQNNGV. Here the CDR3 DNA reads TGTGCCAGCAGCTTCAGCAGGGGCGGTGAAAAACTGTTTTTT. Its translation: CASSFSRGGEKLFF.

This rearrangement joins TRBV30 to TRBJ1-4; weak D call: TRBD1 (5 bases). The CDR3 totals 15 residues. The V end was cut by 1 base, the J end by 4 bases, with 13 bases between. CDR1 and CDR2 (germline): GTSNPN, SVGIG (reference sequence). The CDR3 DNA is TGTGCCTGGAGTGAAGGGGCAGCTCTTAATGAAAAACTGTTTTTT. Its translation: CAWSEGAALNEKLFF.

This rearrangement joins TRBV6-1 to TRBJ1-2, with D perhaps matching TRBD1 (5 bases). The germline gives CDR1 MNHNS, CDR2 SASEGT. V was cut by 6 bases and J by 2 bases, with 16 bases left in between. The CDR3 has 15 amino acids. The CDR3 DNA reads as TGTGCCAGCAGGGACGGGGGGGAGGGGAACTATGGCTACACCTTC. This gives the protein CASRDGGEGNYGYTF.

The J gene is TRBJ2-1, the V gene TRBV18; 14 bases match TRBD2. The V and J ends lost 3 bases and 5 bases, in that order; junction bases with no gene match: 9. CDR1 and CDR2 from the germline V gene are KGHSH and LQKENI. This CDR3 is built from 18 residues. CDR3 amino acids: CASSPPTSGGAGNNEQFF. CDR3 sequence (DNA): TGTGCCAGCTCACCCCCGACTAGCGGGGGGGCCGGCAACAATGAGCAGTTCTTC.

The CDR3 region is CASSMPPAGLNNSPLHF. CDR3 nucleotide sequence: TGTGCCAGTAGTATGCCCCCGGCAGGGTTAAATAATTCACCCCTCCACTTT. The chain combines TRBV19 with TRBJ1-6, with a possible D match to TRBD1 (5 bases). The V gene's germline CDR1 is LNHDA and CDR2 SQIVND (reference sequence). V shed 3 bases and J shed 5 bases, with 17 bases lying between them. The CDR3 consists of 17 residues. Using reference TRBV19 and TRBJ1-6 for the parts outside the CDR3, the full variable domain is DGGITQSPKYLFRKEGQNVTLSCEQNLNHDAMYWYRQDPGQGLRLIYYSQIVNDFQKGDIAEGYSVSREKKESFPLTVTSAQKNPTAFYLCASSMPPAGLNNSPLHFGNGTRLTVT.

This clone was counted only a few times. The J gene is TRBJ1-2, the V gene TRBV5-4, with 7 bases lining up with TRBD1. This CDR3 region has 14 residues. Germline V gives CDR1 SGHNT, CDR2 YYREEE (reference sequence). The V gene end was trimmed by 5 bases and the J gene end by 4 bases; junction bases not matched to a gene: 8. The CDR3 region is CASRSTGDPYGYTF. As DNA, the CDR3 is TGTGCCAGCAGGTCAACAGGGGATCCCTATGGCTACACCTTC.

The chain couples TRBV7-8 to TRBJ1-2, with TRBD1 matching 9 bases. V lost 1 base to trimming and J lost 3 bases; unmatched junction nucleotides: 6. The CDR3 loop spans 16 amino acids. Germline lookup yields CDR1 SGHVS and CDR2 FQNEAQ. The CDR3, as DNA: TGTGCCAGCAGCTTAGGGTGGGGACAGGGTGACTATGGCTACACCTTC. Translating it yields CASSLGWGQGDYGYTF.

Worth noting for this clone: Sequence at one end of the junction differs from germline and may be a read error. This rearrangement joins TRBV5-1 to TRBJ2-1; D gene uncertain. CDR1 and CDR2 (germline): SGHRS, YFSETQ. The CDR3 runs to 13 residues. This CDR3 reads CARSLGPGEEQFF. CDR3 bases: TGCGCCAGAAGCTTGGGTCCAGGCGAAGAGCAGTTCTTC.

This chain links TRBV7-9 with TRBJ1-4, with 8 bases lining up with TRBD1. V was pared by 5 bases and J by 8 bases, with 7 bases of the junction left unmatched. CDR1 is SEHNR and CDR2 is FQNEAQ in the germline V gene (reference sequence). The CDR3 sequence is 14 residues long. CDR3 in DNA: TGTGCCAGCAGCCTCGGACAGGGAAGGGAAAAACTGTTTTTT. Amino acid sequence: CASSLGQGREKLFF. Full variable domain (outside the CDR3, taken from reference TRBV7-9 and TRBJ1-4): DTGVSQNPRHKITKRGQNVTFRCDPISEHNRLYWYRQTLGQGPEFLTYFQNEAQLEKSRLLSDRFSAERPKGSFSTLEIQRTEQGDSAMYLCASSLGQGREKLFFGSGTQLSVL.

This clone was counted a single time. The rearrangement joins TRBV30 to TRBJ1-1; D remains ambiguous. CDR3 length: 13 amino acids. CDR1 GTSNPN and CDR2 SVGIG come from the germline V gene (reference sequence). The germline V and J ends were trimmed by 2 bases and 0 bases, with 7 bases remaining between them. CDR3 DNA: TGTGCCTGGAGTTTTAGCATGAACACTGAAGCTTTCTTT. Protein sequence: CAWSFSMNTEAFF.

The chain recombines TRBV4-3 with TRBJ2-2, with TRBD1 matching over 8 bases. The CDR3 sequence is 17 residues long. Germline V gene data show CDR1 as LGHNA and CDR2 as YSLEER. V lost 4 bases, J lost 6 bases, and 13 bases stayed unmatched. CDR3 loop: CASSLGAGGGVAGELFF. The CDR3 DNA sequence: TGCGCCAGCAGCCTGGGGGCAGGGGGCGGAGTCGCCGGGGAGCTGTTTTTT.

The CDR3 loop reads CAWTAADSYEQYF. Here the CDR3 DNA reads TGTGCCTGGACAGCGGCGGACTCCTACGAGCAGTACTTC. The chain uses TRBV30 and TRBJ2-7, with a tentative D call TRBD2 (5 bases). V was cut by 4 bases and J by 0 bases, with 10 bases left in between. Germline V gene data show CDR1 as GTSNPN and CDR2 as SVGIG (reference sequence). The CDR3 contains 13 residues.

This clone was observed a few times. CDR3 coding DNA: TGTGCCAGCAGGCCAAAGACCCAGGGACAGGGGGCTTTCTTT. Amino acid sequence: CASRPKTQGQGAFF. The chain has TRBV6-5 and TRBJ1-1; 10 bases line up with TRBD1. There are 14 residues in the CDR3. Germline trimming cut 6 bases from V and 11 bases from J; bases unmatched to any gene: 12. CDR1 and CDR2 (germline): MNHEY, SVGAGI.

The chain recombines TRBV4-2 with TRBJ1-2, with a possible D match to TRBD1 (5 bases). With 0 bases removed from V and 8 bases from J, the gap between germline ends came to 13 bases. The V gene's germline CDR1 is LGHNA and CDR2 YNFKEQ. The CDR3 extends over 14 amino acids. CDR3 sequence reads: CASSQDAGANGYTF. CDR3 nucleotides: TGTGCCAGCAGCCAAGACGCTGGGGCAAACGGCTACACCTTC.

This clone was found once. The gene calls are TRBV19 and TRBJ2-3; D might be TRBD1 (5 bases). Germline V lookup: CDR1 LNHDA, CDR2 SQIVND (reference sequence). V lost 3 bases and J lost 1, with 11 bases in between. This CDR3 is built from 15 residues. CDR3 region: CASSIEAGRTDTQYF. The CDR3 DNA reads as TGTGCCAGTAGTATTGAGGCAGGGCGCACAGATACGCAGTATTTT.

The V call is TRBV10-3, the J call TRBJ2-2; TRBD2 aligns across 14 bases. Germline CDR1 and CDR2: ENHRY and SYGVKD. The CDR3 spans 17 residues. V shed 6 bases, J shed 5 bases, and the junction held 8 bases outside the gene matches. CDR3: CAIRGTSGGRGTGELFF. In DNA form, the CDR3 reads TGTGCCATCAGAGGGACTAGCGGGGGTCGTGGAACCGGGGAGCTGTTTTTT.